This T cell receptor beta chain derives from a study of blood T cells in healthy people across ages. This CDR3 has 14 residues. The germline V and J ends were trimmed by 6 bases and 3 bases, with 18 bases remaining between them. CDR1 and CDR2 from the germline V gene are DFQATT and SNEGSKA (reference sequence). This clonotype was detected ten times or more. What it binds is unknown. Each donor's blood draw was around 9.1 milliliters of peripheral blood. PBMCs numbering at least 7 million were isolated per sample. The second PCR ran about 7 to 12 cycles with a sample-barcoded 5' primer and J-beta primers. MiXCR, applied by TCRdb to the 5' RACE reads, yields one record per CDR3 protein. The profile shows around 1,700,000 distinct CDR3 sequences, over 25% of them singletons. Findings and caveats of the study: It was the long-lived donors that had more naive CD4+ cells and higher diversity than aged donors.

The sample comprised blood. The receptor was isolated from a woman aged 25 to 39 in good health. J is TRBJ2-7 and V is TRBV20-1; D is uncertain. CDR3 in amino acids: CSAQPSSSHYEQYF. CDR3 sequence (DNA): TGCAGTGCCCAACCATCATCATCCCACTACGAGCAGTACTTC.